This TCR beta chain derives from a study of blood T cell repertoires in COVID-19. At the level of the study: Material from acute and convalescent COVID-19 was sourced from the United States, Italy and Spain. PBMCs, B-cell-depleted T cells, or T cells were the source of the cDNA or gDNA that made up the material.

The germline gives CDR1 ENHRY, CDR2 SYGVKD. The V end was cut by 4 bases, the J end by 2 bases, with 24 bases between. The CDR3 consists of 18 residues. In the original processing: Nucleated cell number was recorded as an estimate derived from reference gene primer amplification. TCRdb's table, derived via immunoSEQ multiplex PCR, lists solely in-frame clones and lacks some. That table furnishes V, J and clone size, whereas the DNA furnished D and trimming. The data contain roughly 300,000 clones, 65% to 90% of them singletons. This sequence was found in a human donor in a cohort sampled during active COVID-19. The rearrangement uses TRBV10-3 and TRBJ2-7, with TRBD1 as a possible D gene (7 bases). Sequencing input: peripheral blood. The CDR3 is CAISGTTGGTAPPYEQYF. Written as DNA, the CDR3 is TGTGCCATCAGTGGGACCACCGGAGGGACAGCTCCACCCTACGAGCAGTACTTC.